This is a list of T cell receptor beta chains from one sample in a study of neoadjuvant anti-PD-1 for oral cavity cancer. Clones were read by immunoSEQ multiplex PCR, and TCRdb kept only the in-frame ones, dropping some. This table holds 15,000 to 20,000 clones, 50% to 75% found once. This specimen was PBMCs, taken before nivolumab (anti-PD-1) treatment. The receptors originated from a person aged 40 to 85 with oral cavity squamous cell carcinoma. CDR3s include the opening cysteine and the closing phenylalanine or tryptophan. The D gene is left open where the match is weak. The listing skips clone size in some rows; elsewhere it reads once, few, many or a size class.

v_call,clone_size,j_call,d_call,cdr3_aa,cdr3_nt
TRBV6-4,-,TRBJ2-3,-,CASRAVTTGTQYF,TGTGCCAGCAGAGCCGTAACAACGGGTACGCAGTATTTT
TRBV2,few,TRBJ2-7,TRBD1,CASRQGPYEQYF,TGTGCCAGCCGACAGGGGCCCTACGAGCAGTACTTC
TRBV6-1,few,TRBJ1-5,-,CAASRGDTSNQPQHF,TGTGCCGCTAGTAGGGGGGATACTAGCAATCAGCCCCAGCATTTT
TRBV7-6,-,TRBJ1-1,TRBD1,CASVRGTGAVGNTEAFF,TGTGCCAGCGTACGGGGGACAGGGGCGGTGGGAAACACTGAAGCTTTCTTT
TRBV5-6,-,TRBJ2-7,TRBD1,CASSVGQGTGEQYF,TGTGCCAGCAGCGTAGGACAGGGAACGGGGGAGCAGTACTTC
TRBV6-1,-,TRBJ2-2,-,CASSDASHTGELFF,TGTGCCAGCAGTGATGCTAGCCACACCGGGGAGCTGTTTTTT
TRBV5-4,-,TRBJ2-7,TRBD2,CASSFKLAGAEEQYF,TGTGCCAGCAGCTTCAAACTAGCGGGAGCAGAGGAGCAGTACTTC
TRBV10-3,-,TRBJ1-1,-,CAITPDRTEAFF,TGTGCCATCACTCCGGACCGGACTGAAGCTTTCTTT
TRBV2,-,TRBJ1-5,-,CASSPAGADSNQPQHF,TGTGCCAGCTCCCCCGCCGGGGCAGATAGCAATCAGCCCCAGCATTTT
TRBV27,few,TRBJ1-1,-,CASSLLGDEAFF,TGTGCCAGCAGTTTATTAGGGGATGAAGCTTTCTTT
TRBV7-8,-,TRBJ2-2,-,CASSRPLSGGNTGELFF,TGTGCCAGCAGCCGTCCCCTCAGCGGAGGGAACACCGGGGAGCTGTTTTTT